One T cell receptor beta chain is described in this entry. What it recognizes is unknown. V was clipped by 6 bases and J by 1 base; unmatched bases: 5. Germline V gene sequence: CDR1 SQVTM, CDR2 ANQGSEA. The CDR3 spans 13 residues. The data were taken from a study of beta chain features in type 1 diabetes. Study as a whole: Sorted cells, 107,917,701 in number, were examined across all samples. Findings and limits, study-wide: In comparison with healthy donors, patients had naive, central memory and Treg TCRB repertoires that appeared more similar. At VDJ recombination sites, type 1 diabetes patients had fewer insertions and more deleted nucleotides. Moderate but significant shortening of TCRB CDR3s was recorded in all four CD4+ subsets from Type 1 diabetes patients.

A single heparinised blood sample, averaging around 120 mL, was obtained per donor. Sequenced material consisted of expressed TCRB transcripts (all of the isolated RNA was reverse transcribed). Sequencing was performed with immunoSEQ multiplex PCR; in TCRdb, only in-frame clones are kept and a portion is missing. The sample includes under 400,000 clones, over 9.5% of them seen just once. The gene calls are TRBV29-1 and TRBJ1-1, with 7 bases that match TRBD1. This clonotype was obtained from a young woman with type 1 diabetes. Input material: naive CD4+ T cells from blood. CDR3 sequence reads: CSVMTGPNTEAFF. DNA of the CDR3: TGCAGCGTGATGACAGGGCCGAACACTGAAGCTTTCTTT.